The clone carrying this T cell receptor (beta chain) appeared once. Its antigen is unknown. Trimming took off 4 bases at V and 2 bases at J, with 13 bases between the two ends. CDR1 and CDR2 from the germline V gene are SGHVS and FQNEAQ. The CDR3 contains 15 residues. The data derive from a study of T cell responses to AZD1222 COVID-19 vaccine. The study's findings and limits: As reported, nearly half of all spike-specific TCRs target variant regions that are unmutated. Sampled repertoires all dated from after the peak T cell response. Spike regions recognized by vaccine-associated CD4 TCRs spanned the protein, led by 160-218 and 743-854. Once two AZD1222 doses were given, Spike-specific TCR breadth and depth went up.

Profiled with immunoSEQ multiplex PCR; TCRdb holds only in-frame clones, not every one. The sample carries about 130,000 clones, about 92% recorded once. This sequence originates from an adult in good health. The source material was peripheral blood, sampled on day 0 of MenACWY control vaccination. The rearrangement joins TRBV7-8 to TRBJ2-3; D assignment may be TRBD1 or TRBD2 (5 bases each). CDR3 sequence (DNA): TGTGCCAGCAGCTCCGGGACCGTAGACACAGATACGCAGTATTTT. It specifies CASSSGTVDTDTQYF.